Listed here are 18 T cell receptor beta chains from one sample, sequenced in a study of post-analysis software for immune sequencing data. Findings and limits, study-wide: Several TRBV segments occurring more often in patients than controls included TRBV5-6, TRBV5-1 and TRBV20-1.

Unique molecular identifiers had been added to the TCR beta cDNA libraries. From the PCR reads, TCRdb called clonotypes with MiXCR, one entry per CDR3 protein. The table has about 540,000 distinct CDR3 sequences, around 31% seen once. These TCRs are of unknown antigen specificity. The specimen was blood. These receptors all come from a girl aged 2-17 years with multiple sclerosis.

This clonotype appeared a few times. The CDR3 protein is CSVEDGPSGASYNEQFF. The CDR3 DNA is TGCAGCGTTGAAGACGGACCTAGCGGGGCCTCCTACAATGAGCAGTTCTTC. The chain has TRBV29-1 and TRBJ2-1; 9 bases align to TRBD2. Germline CDR1 and CDR2: SQVTM and ANQGSEA. Unmatched junction bases numbered 6, after V lost 0 bases and J lost 0 bases. CDR3 length equals 17 residues.

CDR3: CSARSVDRGLGGYTF. The CDR3 DNA follows: TGCAGTGCTAGATCCGTAGACAGGGGTCTGGGTGGCTACACCTTC. The rearrangement joins TRBV20-1 to TRBJ1-2, with 8 bases identical to TRBD1. The V gene end was trimmed by 2 bases and the J gene end by 7 bases; junction bases not matched to a gene: 12. Germline values: CDR1 DFQATT, CDR2 SNEGSKA (reference sequence). The CDR3 consists of 15 residues.

This chain connects TRBV9 to TRBJ1-4; D not certain. The CDR3 runs to 13 residues. Per germline, CDR1 SGDLS and CDR2 YYNGEE. V was trimmed by 3 bases and J by 5 bases, leaving 8 bases between them. The CDR3 nucleotides read TGTGCCAGCAGCGCCGGGCGGAATGAAAAACTGTTTTTT. This codes for CASSAGRNEKLFF.

V is TRBV12-3 or TRBV12-4 and J is TRBJ2-5, with D possibly being TRBD1 (6 bases). The J call is uncertain, as TRBJ2-7 better fits the DNA end. This CDR3 has 15 amino acids. The DNA for the CDR3 is TGTGCCAGCGGCTTTCGACAGGCAAAGAATTACGAGCAGTACTTC. Protein product: CASGFRQAKNYEQYF.

V usage is TRBV11-2 and J usage is TRBJ2-7; 7 bases line up with TRBD1. The tail of the sequence fits TRBJ2-4 better, so the J call may be wrong. Germline V gene data show CDR1 as SGHAT and CDR2 as FQNNGV. The CDR3 spans 17 residues. The CDR3 is CASSLVFWDRQEGIQYF. For the CDR3, the DNA is TGTGCCAGCAGCTTAGTTTTTTGGGACAGACAAGAGGGCATTCAGTACTTC.

The table lists this clonotype with a few counts. The chain joins TRBV5-1 to TRBJ2-1, with TRBD2 matching over 8 bases. CDR1 SGHRS and CDR2 YFSETQ come from the germline V gene. After removal of 1 base from V and 6 bases from J, the junction contained 6 bases not matched to a gene. The CDR3 runs to 15 residues. CDR3 residues: CASSLWLAGGNEQFF. CDR3 nucleotides: TGCGCCAGCAGCTTGTGGTTGGCGGGGGGCAATGAGCAGTTCTTC.

This chain uses TRBV5-1 with TRBJ2-1; tentatively, D is TRBD2 (6 bases). Germline loops: CDR1 SGHRS, CDR2 YFSETQ. This CDR3 is 21 amino acids long. V was trimmed by 3 bases and J by 0 bases, leaving 28 bases between them. CDR3 DNA sequence: TGCGCCAGCAGCTCGAGTGCTGGCGCGGGATCAGCGCGTGGCTCCTACAATGAGCAGTTCTTC. Protein: CASSSSAGAGSARGSYNEQFF. The full variable domain, completed using reference TRBV5-1 and TRBJ2-1, is KAGVTQTPRYLIKTRGQQVTLSCSPISGHRSVSWYQQTPGQGLQFLFEYFSETQRNKGNFPGRFSGRQFSNSRSEMNVSTLELGDSALYLCASSSSAGAGSARGSYNEQFFGPGTRLTVL.

V and J are TRBV2 and TRBJ2-7; no clear D. V shed 0 bases and J shed 6 bases, with 12 bases lying between them. Germline V gene lookup returns CDR1 SNHLY and CDR2 FYNNEI. This CDR3 comprises 14 residues. CDR3: CASSEALPGSEQYF. The CDR3 coding sequence is TGTGCCAGCAGTGAAGCGCTTCCTGGATCCGAGCAGTACTTC.

In this sample, this clonotype turned up many times. CDR3 region: CASHPSGGPYEQYF. The CDR3 DNA sequence: TGTGCCAGCCACCCCAGCGGGGGGCCCTACGAGCAGTACTTC. This chain links TRBV6-6 with TRBJ2-7; 9 positions match TRBD2. CDR3 length equals 14 residues. With V trimmed by 8 bases and J by 2 bases, 7 bases remained unmatched. Per the germline V gene, CDR1 is MNHNY and CDR2 is SVGAGI (reference sequence).

This clonotype was observed a handful of times. The chain carries TRBV28 and TRBJ2-1; 7 bases are shared with TRBD2. The CDR3 totals 16 residues. The germline V gene encodes CDR1 MDHEN and CDR2 SYDVKM. The V segment lost 1 base and the J segment 2 bases; nucleotides outside the gene matches: 5. CDR3 nucleotide sequence: TGTGCCAGCAGTTTATCTATTCTAGCGGCCTACAATGAGCAGTTCTTC. Translated, it gives CASSLSILAAYNEQFF. The whole variable domain, filled in from reference TRBV28 and TRBJ2-1, reads DVKVTQSSRYLVKRTGEKVFLECVQDMDHENMFWYRQDPGLGLRLIYFSYDVKMKEKGDIPEGYSVSREKKERFSLILESASTNQTSMYLCASSLSILAAYNEQFFGPGTRLTVL.

The sample holds a few counts of this clonotype. The chain employs TRBV12-3 or TRBV12-4 and TRBJ2-5; no firm D call. The CDR3 covers 14 residues. Trimming pared 3 bases from V and 2 bases from J, leaving 10 bases between. The CDR3, as DNA: TGTGCCAGCAGTTTTGTCTTAGGACAAGAGACCCAGTACTTC. Protein product: CASSFVLGQETQYF.

This clonotype was observed at least ten times. The V call is TRBV5-1, the J call TRBJ2-3; perhaps D is TRBD1 or TRBD2 (5 bases each). The V gene's germline CDR1 is SGHRS and CDR2 YFSETQ. The CDR3 extends over 13 amino acids. The germline V and J ends were trimmed by 1 base and 5 bases, with 8 bases remaining between them. This CDR3 reads CASSLYGGDTQYF. The DNA for the CDR3 is TGCGCCAGCAGCTTGTATGGGGGAGATACGCAGTATTTT.

The chain carries TRBV12-3 or TRBV12-4 and TRBJ2-1; TRBD2 aligns across 7 bases. The CDR3 consists of 14 residues. V was pared by 4 bases and J by 6 bases, with 6 bases of the junction left unmatched. The CDR3: CASSSGGLSNEQFF. Written as DNA, the CDR3 is TGTGCCAGCAGTTCCGGGGGGTTGTCCAATGAGCAGTTCTTC.

The CDR3, as DNA: TGCGCCAGCAGCCAAGACGGGGGGAGCTCCTACGAGCAGTACTTC. Encoded protein: CASSQDGGSSYEQYF. The chain links TRBV4-1 to TRBJ2-7, with 7 bases identical to TRBD2. Germline CDR1 reads MGHRA; CDR2 reads YSYEKL. The CDR3 has 15 amino acids. V lost 0 bases, J lost 0 bases, and 2 bases stayed unmatched.

The rearrangement uses TRBV18 and TRBJ1-3; possibly TRBD1 for D (5 bases). Trimming removed 2 bases at V and 5 bases at J, with 13 bases between. Germline loops: CDR1 KGHSH, CDR2 LQKENI. The CDR3 is 15 residues long. CDR3 residues: CASSPGTTGRNTIYF. The CDR3 DNA is TGTGCCAGCTCACCAGGGACCACAGGTCGAAACACCATATATTTT.

This sequence joins TRBV27 and TRBJ2-5, with a weak D call TRBD1 (5 bases). The J call may be wrong; the DNA end is better matched by TRBJ2-7. This CDR3 spans 13 amino acids. Germline lookup yields CDR1 MNHEY and CDR2 SMNVEV (reference sequence). The CDR3 sequence: CASSSPGNYEQYF. In DNA, the CDR3 is TGTGCCAGCAGTTCCCCAGGGAACTACGAGCAGTACTTC.

This clonotype was picked up a small number of times. The rearrangement links TRBV9 to TRBJ1-1; D uncertain. The CDR3 covers 13 residues. Germline V gives CDR1 SGDLS, CDR2 YYNGEE. V lost 4 bases to trimming and J lost 3 bases, with 10 bases between them. Here the CDR3 reads CASSTGPYTEAFF. DNA for the CDR3: TGTGCCAGCAGCACTGGGCCCTACACTGAAGCTTTCTTT.

In this sample, this clonotype turned up many times. The chain joins TRBV6-2 or TRBV6-3 to TRBJ2-5; no firm D call. This CDR3 is 13 amino acids long. Germline loops: CDR1 MNHEY, CDR2 SVGEGT. Trimming took off 7 bases at V and 5 bases at J, with 14 bases between the two ends. The CDR3: CASTPPSAETQYF. In DNA, the CDR3 is TGTGCCAGCACCCCACCCTCTGCGGAGACCCAGTACTTC.